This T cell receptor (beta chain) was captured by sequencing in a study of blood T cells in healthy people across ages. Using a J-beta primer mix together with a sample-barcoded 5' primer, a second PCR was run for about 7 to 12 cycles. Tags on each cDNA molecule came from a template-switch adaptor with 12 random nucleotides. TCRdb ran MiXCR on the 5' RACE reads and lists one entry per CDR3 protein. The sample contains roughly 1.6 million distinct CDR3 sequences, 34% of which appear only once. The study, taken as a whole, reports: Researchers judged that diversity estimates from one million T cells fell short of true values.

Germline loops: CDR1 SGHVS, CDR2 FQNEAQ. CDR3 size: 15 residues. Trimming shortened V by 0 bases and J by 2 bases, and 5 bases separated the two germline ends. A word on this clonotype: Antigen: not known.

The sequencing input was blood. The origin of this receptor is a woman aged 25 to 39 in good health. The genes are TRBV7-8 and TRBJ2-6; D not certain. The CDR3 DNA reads TGTGCCAGCAGCTTAGCAGTCCCTGGGGCCAACGTCCTGACTTTC. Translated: CASSLAVPGANVLTF.